This T cell receptor (beta chain) was retrieved from a study of T cells expressing NK-cell markers (dated by TCRdb to 2020 to 2021). Notes on the research overall: Three sorted T-cell subsets (CD3+CD56+NKG2C+, CD3+CD56+NKG2C- and CD3+CD56-NKG2C+) from under ten donors had their TCR beta-chain repertoires profiled. The eight sequenced donors were randomly selected healthy volunteers, three men and five women. Illumina HiSeq 2000/2500, MiSeq or NextSeq was used to sequence libraries as 2 x 150 bp reads. Of the eight sequenced donors, seven were found to be HCMV-seropositive and one was found to be HCMV-seronegative. The study at large found these results: Those dominant clonotypes were again the most abundant among CD3+CD56-NKG2C+ cells in a few donors, at about 25-65%. In about six donors, the dominant CD3+CD56+NKG2C+ clonotypes were found to rank among the top 10 CD8+ clonotypes and to make up roughly 1.0-7.0% of CD8+ T cells. Whether the expanded NKG2C-expressing T cell clones were specific for HCMV antigens was left unclear.

Regarding this clonotype: Its antigen is not yet known.

The listed sequencing device is Illumina HiSeq 2000. The TCR beta cDNA libraries were made using 5'RACE template switching, a step that added both a universal primer site and unique molecular identifiers. Priming for cDNA synthesis came from the TCR beta constant segment, and two successive PCR amplification steps followed. Under the source paper's analysis protocol: MIGEC was used to demultiplex reads and group reads by UMI, and MiTCR was used to assemble and quantify clonotypes. To exclude erroneous sequences, only TCR cDNA sequences supported by at least two reads were retained. Downstream repertoire analysis used the tcR package, and clonotypes were matched across fractions by CDR3 nucleotide sequence plus V segment. VDJmatch was used to annotate antigen specificity against VDJdb, with one amino acid substitution in CDR3 permitted. Reprocessed by TCRdb, the reads give a single entry per CDR3 protein sequence, without DNA. Clone size and V and J calls follow TCRdb, not the original study. This specimen's table enumerates about 540,000 distinct CDR3 sequences. 3% to 4.5% of the sample is in the top ten clones.

To determine HCMV serostatus, a commercial ELISA kit was used to detect HCMV-specific IgG in serum. Peripheral blood mononuclear cells were isolated from blood by Ficoll density gradient centrifugation. The germline V gene yields SGHTA for CDR1 and FQGNSA for CDR2. The CDR3 covers 16 residues, taking in both the cysteine and the phenylalanine. The coding DNA is unavailable. The specimen was blood T cells: a sorted CD56 or NKG2C T cell subset, CD4+ or CD8+ T cells, or bulk PBMC T cells (not recorded which). The origin of this receptor is a young man in good health. Donor details come from another sample of the same person, matched by shared clones. This sequence uses TRBV7-2 and TRBJ2-1; checking the TCRdb D call of TRBD2 is not possible without DNA. CDR3 sequence: CASSLDISGRVGEQFF.